The rows below give T cell receptor beta chains drawn from one sample of a study of blood T cell repertoires in COVID-19. Assay used: immunoSEQ multiplex PCR; TCRdb lists only in-frame clones, some missing. This sample has about 200,000 clones, with 85% found just once. Sequencing used peripheral blood. The receptor set was obtained from a woman aged 80 or over with acute or convalescent COVID-19. Each CDR3 is given with its conserved first and last residue. D genes are given only for firm matches. Clone size is not always given. Where it is, it says once, few, many or a class for expanded clones.

>NA|TRBJ2-7|13|NA|TRBV12-3/TRBV12-4
TGTGCCAGCAGTTATCAGGGGCCTCAGGAGCAGTACTTC
CASSYQGPQEQYF
>NA|TRBJ2-1|13|NA|TRBV3-1/TRBV3-2
TGTGCCAGCAGCCAAGCGGGAGTCGAGGAGCAGTTCTTC
CASSQAGVEEQFF
>NA|TRBJ2-1|16|NA|TRBV18
TGTGCCAGCTCACCCACTAGCCTCCTCTCCTACAATGAGCAGTTCTTC
CASSPTSLLSYNEQFF
>NA|TRBJ2-3|18|NA|TRBV7-3
TGTGCCAGCAGCCCCTCGCGAGGCTCCGTCACTGGCACAGATACGCAGTATTTT
CASSPSRGSVTGTDTQYF
>NA|TRBJ1-3|14|NA|TRBV9
TGTGCCAGCAGCGAGGGGTCCCCTGGAAACACCATATATTTT
CASSEGSPGNTIYF
>TRBD2|TRBJ2-3|15|NA|TRBV7-2
TGTGCCAGCAGCTTAAAGACGGGAGGGGTGGATACGCAGTATTTT
CASSLKTGGVDTQYF
>TRBD2|TRBJ2-5|16|once|TRBV5-1
TGCGCCAGCAGCTTGGGACTAGCGGGAGAGGCAGAGACCCAGTACTTC
CASSLGLAGEAETQYF
>NA|TRBJ2-5|14|NA|TRBV6-5
TGTGCCAGCAGGATACAGGTGGCCATCGAGACCCAGTACTTC
CASRIQVAIETQYF
>TRBD1|TRBJ1-2|15|NA|TRBV20-1
TGCAGTGCTAGTAATAGGGACAGGGGATTTGAAGGCTACACCTTC
CSASNRDRGFEGYTF
>TRBD1|TRBJ1-1|13|NA|TRBV24-1
TGTGCCACCAGGCGACAGGGGGGCACTGAAGCTTTCTTT
CATRRQGGTEAFF
>TRBD1|TRBJ1-1|15|NA|TRBV18
TGTGCCAGCTCACCACCCGGACAGGGGTATACTGAAGCTTTCTTT
CASSPPGQGYTEAFF
>TRBD2|TRBJ2-3|16|NA|TRBV7-3
TGTGCCAGCAGCTCCCGACTAGCGGGGCCGGCAGATACGCAGTATTTT
CASSSRLAGPADTQYF
>NA|TRBJ2-2|15|NA|TRBV6-5
TGTGCCAGCAGTAACCCACTAGTGAACACCGGGGAGCTGTTTTTT
CASSNPLVNTGELFF
>NA|TRBJ1-2|15|NA|TRBV7-9
TGTGCCAGCAGCTTAGCGGGCAAACCTAACTATGGCTACACCTTC
CASSLAGKPNYGYTF
>TRBD1|TRBJ1-5|16|NA|TRBV7-2
TGTGCCAGCAGCTTAGTCGGGACAGCGACTAATCAGCCCCAGCATTTT
CASSLVGTATNQPQHF
>NA|TRBJ2-2|15|once|TRBV18
TGTGCCAGCTCTCCGTCCCGGGACAACGACGGGGAGCTGTTTTTT
CASSPSRDNDGELFF
>NA|TRBJ2-2|14|NA|TRBV2
TGTGCCAGCATGGGCAGCACGAACACCGGGGAGCTGTTTTTT
CASMGSTNTGELFF
>NA|TRBJ1-1|13|NA|TRBV12-3/TRBV12-4
TGTGCCAGCAAACGGCGGGGACTCACTGAAGCTTTCTTT
CASKRRGLTEAFF
>NA|TRBJ1-5|15|few|TRBV6-2/TRBV6-3
TGTGCCAGCAGTTACGATAGAGGGGGGGGCCAGCCCCAGCATTTT
CASSYDRGGGQPQHF
>NA|TRBJ1-3|13|NA|TRBV6-5
TGTGCCAGCAGATCCCCAGGGCCAAACACCATATATTTT
CASRSPGPNTIYF
>TRBD1|TRBJ1-6|15|NA|TRBV20-1
TGCAGTGCTAGTCAACCGGGACAGGGCAATTCACCCCTCCACTTT
CSASQPGQGNSPLHF
>TRBD2|TRBJ2-3|16|NA|TRBV4-1
TGCGCCAGCAGCCAAGTATCGGGACTAGCGGCAGATACGCAGTATTTT
CASSQVSGLAADTQYF
>NA|TRBJ1-4|15|NA|TRBV7-2
TGTGCCAGCAGCTCTGGGAAGGGCGGGAATGAAAAACTGTTTTTT
CASSSGKGGNEKLFF
>TRBD1|TRBJ1-1|14|once|TRBV6-5
TGTGCCAGCAGTTACCAGGGGGCGAGGACTGAAGCTTTCTTT
CASSYQGARTEAFF
>NA|TRBJ2-3|14|NA|TRBV28
TGTGCCAGCAGTTTACGCGCCAGCACAGATACGCAGTATTTT
CASSLRASTDTQYF
>NA|TRBJ1-2|14|NA|TRBV4-1
TGCGCCAGCAGCGTACGAGAGATAGACTATGGCTACACCTTC
CASSVREIDYGYTF
>NA|TRBJ1-2|14|NA|TRBV9
TGTGCCAGCAGCCCGAGGCTGTCAGTCTATGGCTACACCTTC
CASSPRLSVYGYTF
>TRBD2|TRBJ2-1|17|NA|TRBV5-1
TGCGCCAGCAGCTTAGGCTCTAGCGGGAGCTTCTACAATGAGCAGTTCTTC
CASSLGSSGSFYNEQFF
>NA|TRBJ1-1|13|NA|TRBV5-6
TGTGCCAGCAGCTTGGAAAGCTACACTGAAGCTTTCTTT
CASSLESYTEAFF
>NA|TRBJ1-1|14|NA|TRBV29-1
TGCAGCGCTGCCGGGACATCCTTTAGGGGTGAAGCTTTCTTT
CSAAGTSFRGEAFF
>NA|TRBJ1-2|13|NA|TRBV7-9
TGTGCCAGCAGCTTAGAACAGGGTCGAGGCTACACCTTC
CASSLEQGRGYTF
>TRBD1|TRBJ2-2|17|NA|TRBV6-1
TGTGCCAGCAGTGATAAGCGAGGGGGCCCTTGGGGCGGGGAGCTGTTTTTT
CASSDKRGGPWGGELFF
>NA|TRBJ2-2|15|NA|TRBV18
TGTGCCAGCTCACCTAACCCGAGATCCACCGGGGAGCTGTTTTTT
CASSPNPRSTGELFF
>NA|TRBJ1-2|14|NA|TRBV25-1
TGTGCCAGCAGTGATTTTTCAATTGTCTATGGCTACACCTTC
CASSDFSIVYGYTF
>TRBD2|TRBJ2-6|18|once|TRBV4-2
TGTGCCAGCAGCCACGGAAGCGGGAGTTCAACTGGGGCCAACGTCCTGACTTTC
CASSHGSGSSTGANVLTF
>TRBD1|TRBJ1-5|15|NA|TRBV30
TGTGCCTGGAGTGCCACAGGGGGTACGGGTCAGCCCCAGCATTTT
CAWSATGGTGQPQHF
>NA|TRBJ1-6|14|NA|TRBV14
TGTGCCAGCAGCCAAGAATATGAGGTGTCACCCCTCCACTTT
CASSQEYEVSPLHF
>NA|TRBJ1-1|14|NA|TRBV10-3
TGTGCCATCAGTCCCCGGGACATGAACACTGAAGCTTTCTTT
CAISPRDMNTEAFF
>NA|TRBJ1-1|16|NA|TRBV19
TGTGCCAGTAGTATAGATCAGGGACTCCGGAGGACTGAAGCTTTCTTT
CASSIDQGLRRTEAFF
>TRBD1|TRBJ2-7|14|NA|TRBV27
TGTGCCAGCAGGTCCGGGACAGGGAGTTACGAGCAGTACTTC
CASRSGTGSYEQYF
>NA|TRBJ1-1|18|NA|TRBV19
TGTGCCAGTAGTATCCGTCCGGCCAGGCCAAGCACAAACACTGAAGCTTTCTTT
CASSIRPARPSTNTEAFF
>NA|TRBJ1-1|13|NA|TRBV28
TGTGCCAGCAGTTCATCGGGGATCACTGAAGCTTTCTTT
CASSSSGITEAFF